This TCR beta chain was sequenced during a study of T-cell reconstitution after alpha-beta-depleted transplantation in children. This clonotype was observed many times. What it binds is not known. Molecular barcoding with unique molecular identifiers was used for the TCRbeta library. TCRdb re-called the PCR reads through MiXCR, storing one row per CDR3 protein. The table shows just under 150,000 distinct CDR3 sequences, with about 8.8% occurring only once. Study-level results: Among T cells one year after transplant, newly produced cells accounted for most counts and diversity. Some patients owed their high day-60 TCRbeta diversity to surviving recipient T cells and thymic progenitors. Reportedly, roughly two months post-transplant, alpha-beta T cells arose from several hundred expanded graft clones.

The clonotype comes from a female patient under 10 years old who had a stem cell transplant for congenital amegakaryocytic thrombocytopenia, so the T cells may come from the graft donor. This sample comprised PBMCs, mostly from graft donor cells, obtained 180 days after TCRalphabeta/CD19-depleted stem cell transplant.

In DNA form, the CDR3 reads TGTGCTGCTTCTGGGCTTTACCAAGAGACCCAGTACTTC. This encodes CAASGLYQETQYF. The chain is built from TRBV30 and TRBJ2-5; no clear D. Germline CDR1 is GTSNPN and CDR2 is SVGIG (reference sequence). The CDR3 extends over 13 amino acids.